This T cell receptor (beta chain) was profiled in a study of OX40 agonist ivuxolimab in advanced cancers. Study overall: Ivuxolimab, an antibody acting as an agonist of OX40 (CD134), was used to treat patients.

Generated by immunoSEQ multiplex PCR, the TCRdb table keeps only in-frame clones and is missing some. Seen here are 100,000 to 110,000 clones, approximately 90% observed once, and the top ten hold 0.54%. This receptor was taken from an adult with an advanced solid tumor such as melanoma, head and neck, liver or kidney cancer. This specimen consisted of CD4+ or CD8+ T cells sorted from blood, obtained in a trial of the OX40 agonist ivuxolimab.

The CDR3 DNA follows: TGTGCCAGTAGTAGAGGGGACAGGGCGAACACTGAAGCTTTCTTT. It is translated as CASSRGDRANTEAFF. This sequence joins TRBV19 and TRBJ1-1; 9 bases map to TRBD1. The CDR3 runs to 15 residues. Germline CDR1 reads LNHDA; CDR2 reads SQIVND (reference sequence). V lost 4 bases and J lost 1; bases outside the gene matches: 4. The whole variable domain, remainder taken from reference TRBV19 and TRBJ1-1, is DGGITQSPKYLFRKEGQNVTLSCEQNLNHDAMYWYRQDPGQGLRLIYYSQIVNDFQKGDIAEGYSVSREKKESFPLTVTSAQKNPTAFYLCASSRGDRANTEAFFGQGTRLTVV.